The rows below give T cell receptor beta chains drawn from one sample of a study of blood T cell repertoires in COVID-19. The data were produced by immunoSEQ multiplex PCR, yet TCRdb's version contains in-frame clones alone and is incomplete. The repertoire includes about 330,000 clones, 87% of them detected once, and approximately 0.93% sits in the top ten. Sequenced: PBMCs or T cells enriched from blood (not recorded which). Receptor source: a woman between 25 and 40 years old who had recovered from COVID-19. Both conserved end residues are part of each CDR3. The order of the fields is V gene, clone size, J gene, D gene, CDR3 protein, CDR3 DNA. D genes are given only for firm matches. Expanded clones get a size class; other rows say once, few or many, or leave the size out.

v_gene: TRBV12-3/TRBV12-4
abundance: once
j_gene: TRBJ2-7
d_gene: -
CDR3aa: CASSSLAYEQYF
CDR3nt: TGTGCCAGCAGTTCCCTAGCCTACGAGCAGTACTTC

v_gene: TRBV11-2
abundance: -
j_gene: TRBJ2-3
d_gene: -
CDR3aa: CASSFSDGDTGTQYF
CDR3nt: TGTGCCAGCAGCTTCAGTGACGGCGACACAGGTACGCAGTATTTT

v_gene: TRBV5-4
abundance: -
j_gene: TRBJ2-1
d_gene: TRBD2
CDR3aa: CASSLAGGLRDEQFF
CDR3nt: TGTGCCAGCAGCCTAGCGGGGGGGCTCCGAGATGAGCAGTTCTTC

v_gene: TRBV2
abundance: -
j_gene: TRBJ1-3
d_gene: TRBD1
CDR3aa: CASTGQGGNTIYF
CDR3nt: TGTGCCAGCACCGGACAGGGAGGAAACACCATATATTTT

v_gene: TRBV7-9
abundance: -
j_gene: TRBJ2-7
d_gene: TRBD2
CDR3aa: CASSSSGTSGGPSYEQYF
CDR3nt: TGTGCCAGCAGCTCTTCCGGGACTAGCGGGGGGCCATCCTACGAGCAGTACTTC

v_gene: TRBV30
abundance: few
j_gene: TRBJ1-1
d_gene: TRBD1
CDR3aa: CAWSPGTGQTEAFF
CDR3nt: TGTGCCTGGAGTCCTGGGACAGGGCAAACTGAAGCTTTCTTT

v_gene: TRBV19
abundance: -
j_gene: TRBJ1-1
d_gene: -
CDR3aa: CASSSSAGTEAFF
CDR3nt: TGTGCCAGTAGCTCGTCAGCGGGGACTGAAGCTTTCTTT

v_gene: TRBV30
abundance: -
j_gene: TRBJ2-2
d_gene: -
CDR3aa: CAWGLADSNTGELFF
CDR3nt: TGTGCCTGGGGTTTGGCAGATTCGAACACCGGGGAGCTGTTTTTT

v_gene: TRBV29-1
abundance: -
j_gene: TRBJ1-2
d_gene: -
CDR3aa: CSAHWHGGGYTF
CDR3nt: TGCAGCGCCCACTGGCATGGAGGGGGCTACACCTTC

v_gene: TRBV5-4
abundance: -
j_gene: TRBJ1-3
d_gene: -
CDR3aa: CASSVGRTQGNTIYF
CDR3nt: TGTGCCAGCAGCGTTGGAAGGACACAGGGAAACACCATATATTTT

v_gene: TRBV28
abundance: -
j_gene: TRBJ2-7
d_gene: -
CDR3aa: CASSLGAGQRYEQYF
CDR3nt: TGTGCCAGCAGTTTAGGGGCGGGACAGCGCTACGAGCAGTACTTC

v_gene: TRBV28
abundance: once
j_gene: TRBJ1-5
d_gene: -
CDR3aa: CASSYGRLGSNQPQHF
CDR3nt: TGTGCCAGCAGTTACGGCAGGCTCGGTAGCAATCAGCCCCAGCATTTT

v_gene: TRBV5-4
abundance: -
j_gene: TRBJ2-7
d_gene: -
CDR3aa: CASSFRVGYEQYF
CDR3nt: TGTGCCAGCAGCTTCAGGGTAGGGTACGAGCAGTACTTC

v_gene: TRBV2
abundance: -
j_gene: TRBJ2-4
d_gene: -
CDR3aa: CASSPPGQGLTWGNIQYF
CDR3nt: TGTGCCAGCAGTCCACCGGGGCAGGGACTCACTTGGGGGAACATTCAGTACTTC

v_gene: TRBV19
abundance: -
j_gene: TRBJ1-6
d_gene: -
CDR3aa: CASSTLSSLSPLHF
CDR3nt: TGTGCCAGTAGTACCCTGTCCTCCCTATCACCCCTCCACTTT

v_gene: TRBV4-3
abundance: once
j_gene: TRBJ2-1
d_gene: TRBD2
CDR3aa: CASSRETSGDEQFF
CDR3nt: TGCGCCAGCAGCCGAGAGACTAGCGGGGACGAGCAGTTCTTC

v_gene: TRBV27
abundance: -
j_gene: TRBJ1-5
d_gene: -
CDR3aa: CASSFRGNQPQHF
CDR3nt: TGTGCCAGCAGTTTCAGGGGCAATCAGCCCCAGCATTTT

v_gene: TRBV19
abundance: -
j_gene: TRBJ2-5
d_gene: -
CDR3aa: CASKTGDSRGETQYF
CDR3nt: TGTGCCAGTAAAACCGGGGACTCCAGGGGGGAGACCCAGTACTTC

v_gene: TRBV5-1
abundance: -
j_gene: TRBJ2-7
d_gene: -
CDR3aa: CASSSTGRSYEQYF
CDR3nt: TGCGCCAGCAGCTCGACAGGGAGGTCCTACGAGCAGTACTTC

v_gene: TRBV21-1
abundance: -
j_gene: TRBJ2-6
d_gene: -
CDR3aa: CASIGGVSGKLLSGANVLTF
CDR3nt: TGTGCCAGCATTGGAGGGGTCTCAGGGAAACTCCTCTCTGGGGCCAACGTCCTGACTTTC

v_gene: TRBV9
abundance: -
j_gene: TRBJ2-3
d_gene: -
CDR3aa: CASSVNGGGPDTQYF
CDR3nt: TGTGCCAGCAGCGTAAACGGGGGAGGCCCAGATACGCAGTATTTT

v_gene: TRBV5-1
abundance: -
j_gene: TRBJ2-3
d_gene: -
CDR3aa: CASSKTGHPSTDTQYF
CDR3nt: TGCGCCAGCAGCAAGACAGGTCACCCTAGCACAGATACGCAGTATTTT

v_gene: TRBV7-9
abundance: -
j_gene: TRBJ2-2
d_gene: TRBD1
CDR3aa: CASSRDRENTGELFF
CDR3nt: TGTGCCAGCAGCCGAGACAGGGAAAACACCGGGGAGCTGTTTTTT

v_gene: TRBV7-9
abundance: -
j_gene: TRBJ2-3
d_gene: TRBD2
CDR3aa: CASSILAGVTDTQYF
CDR3nt: TGTGCCAGCAGCATACTAGCGGGGGTCACAGATACGCAGTATTTT

v_gene: TRBV24-1
abundance: few
j_gene: TRBJ2-1
d_gene: TRBD2
CDR3aa: CATSDPALTSGSSYYNEQFF
CDR3nt: TGTGCCACCAGTGATCCTGCCTTGACTAGCGGATCATCTTACTACAATGAGCAGTTCTTC

v_gene: TRBV19
abundance: -
j_gene: TRBJ1-1
d_gene: TRBD1
CDR3aa: CASSDWTGSGNTEAFF
CDR3nt: TGTGCCAGTAGCGACTGGACAGGGTCGGGGAACACTGAAGCTTTCTTT

v_gene: TRBV4-1
abundance: -
j_gene: TRBJ2-1
d_gene: -
CDR3aa: CASSHPGNLNEQFF
CDR3nt: TGCGCCAGCAGCCACCCAGGCAATCTCAATGAGCAGTTCTTC

v_gene: TRBV7-2
abundance: -
j_gene: TRBJ1-3
d_gene: TRBD1
CDR3aa: CASSLDAQGGNTIYF
CDR3nt: TGTGCCAGCAGCTTAGATGCACAGGGGGGAAACACCATATATTTT

v_gene: TRBV27
abundance: -
j_gene: TRBJ2-1
d_gene: TRBD1
CDR3aa: CASRGQGRSYNEQFF
CDR3nt: TGTGCCAGCAGGGGACAGGGGAGATCCTACAATGAGCAGTTCTTC

v_gene: TRBV20-1
abundance: few
j_gene: TRBJ2-7
d_gene: TRBD2
CDR3aa: CSASRASGERGEQYF
CDR3nt: TGCAGTGCTAGTAGGGCTAGCGGGGAAAGGGGTGAGCAGTACTTC

v_gene: TRBV28
abundance: -
j_gene: TRBJ1-6
d_gene: -
CDR3aa: CASGVVGGALSPLHF
CDR3nt: TGTGCCAGCGGGGTGGTAGGGGGAGCTCTTTCACCCCTCCACTTT